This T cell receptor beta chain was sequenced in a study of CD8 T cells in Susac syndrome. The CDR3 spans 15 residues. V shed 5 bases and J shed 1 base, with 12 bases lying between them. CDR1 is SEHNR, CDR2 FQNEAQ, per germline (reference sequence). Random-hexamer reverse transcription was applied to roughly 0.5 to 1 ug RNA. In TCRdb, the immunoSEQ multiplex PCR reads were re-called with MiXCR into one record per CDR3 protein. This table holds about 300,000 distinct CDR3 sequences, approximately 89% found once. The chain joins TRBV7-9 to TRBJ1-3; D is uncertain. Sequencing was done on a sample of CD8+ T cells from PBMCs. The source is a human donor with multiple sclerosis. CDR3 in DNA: TGTGCCAGCAGCCCCATTCTTGGGTCTGGAAACACCATATATTTT. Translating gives CASSPILGSGNTIYF.